One sample yielded the 30 T cell receptor beta chains listed below, sequenced in a study of shared clonotypes between healthy human individuals (dated by TCRdb to about 2020). CD8 naive samples were CD45RO-negative cells positively selected for CCR7, giving a CD45RA+CCR7+ population that excluded TemRA cells. Library method: the immunoSEQ multiplex PCR assay. As stored in TCRdb, this immuneACCESS dataset retains in-frame rearrangements with V and J assigned. A fraction of the clones does not appear; measured against another copy, unresolved V genes explain less than half of the discrepancy, and the remainder lacks a known reason. This sample comprises about 2.2 million clones, 93% of them detected only once. The ten largest account for roughly 1.7% of the sample. What was sequenced was naive CD8+ T cells from PBMCs. The meaning of the sample's cell subset or site label: CD45RA+CCR7+. The origin of the receptors is a man younger than 35 in good health. Some clones in this sample may be carry-over from other donors' samples.

V gene TRBV7-2 combines with J gene TRBJ2-2; D not resolved. V shed 7 bases and J shed 5 bases, with 5 bases lying between them. The CDR3 is 11 amino acids. The germline gives CDR1 SGHTA, CDR2 FQGNSA. The CDR3: CASTSTGELFF. The CDR3 DNA sequence: TGTGCCAGCACTTCAACCGGGGAGCTGTTTTTT.

This clone was found once. The gene calls are TRBV19 and TRBJ2-7; D uncertain. The CDR3 is 14 residues long. Looked up from germline, CDR1 is LNHDA and CDR2 is SQIVND (reference sequence). Trimming pared 10 bases from V and 5 bases from J, leaving 21 bases between. DNA of the CDR3: TGTGCCACTTCAATGTGGACCGAATGGAACGAGCAGTACTTC. Its protein is CATSMWTEWNEQYF.

The chain recombines TRBV4-3 with TRBJ2-1; possibly TRBD1 or TRBD2 for D (7 bases each). V lost 5 bases and J lost 7, with 18 bases in between. Germline loops: CDR1 LGHNA, CDR2 YSLEER. This CDR3 is 15 amino acids long. The CDR3: CASSEGRQGGNEQFF. CDR3 bases: TGCGCCAGCAGCGAGGGTCGCCAGGGGGGGAATGAGCAGTTCTTC.

The rearrangement links TRBV19 to TRBJ1-3; no definite D call. The CDR3 contains 16 residues. Germline CDR1 and CDR2: LNHDA and SQIVND (reference sequence). The V gene lost 4 bases and the J gene lost 0 bases, with 13 bases spanning the gap. The CDR3 is CASSSGLPSSGNTIYF. As DNA, the CDR3 is TGTGCCAGTAGTAGTGGCCTTCCTAGCTCTGGAAACACCATATATTTT.

This chain uses TRBV28 with TRBJ2-7; D tentatively reads TRBD1 or TRBD2 (6 bases each). The CDR3 has 12 amino acids. The germline V gene has CDR1 MDHEN and CDR2 SYDVKM. Trimming shortened V by 3 bases and J by 7 bases, and 10 bases separated the two germline ends. CDR3 nucleotide sequence: TGTGCCAGCAGTTTGGGGGGCTGGGAGCAGTACTTC. Translating gives CASSLGGWEQYF.

V gene TRBV15 combines with J gene TRBJ1-1; 7 bases fit TRBD1. The CDR3 runs to 15 residues. After removal of 0 bases from V and 2 bases from J, the junction contained 3 bases not matched to a gene. The germline V gene has CDR1 LNHNV and CDR2 YYDKDF (reference sequence). This chain's CDR3 is CATSREYRGNTEAFF. Here the CDR3 DNA reads TGTGCCACCAGCAGAGAGTACAGGGGAAACACTGAAGCTTTCTTT.

The V gene is TRBV9, the J gene TRBJ2-1; D remains unclear. CDR1 and CDR2 (germline): SGDLS, YYNGEE. The CDR3 spans 16 residues. Deletions cut 0 bases from V and 1 base from J, with 11 bases between. The CDR3 reads CASSVGSGKSYNEQFF. The CDR3 DNA sequence: TGTGCCAGCAGCGTAGGGTCAGGTAAATCCTACAATGAGCAGTTCTTC.

J is TRBJ2-7 and V is TRBV6-1; 9 bases are a match to TRBD2. The trim removed 2 bases at V and 3 bases at J, leaving 5 bases unmatched. The CDR3 length is 15 residues. The germline gives CDR1 MNHNS, CDR2 SASEGT. The CDR3 is CASSEWASGVYEQYF. The DNA of the CDR3 is TGTGCCAGCAGTGAATGGGCTAGCGGGGTCTACGAGCAGTACTTC.

This clone occurred a few times. The J gene is TRBJ1-2, the V gene TRBV28; D is undetermined. CDR1 and CDR2 from the germline V gene are MDHEN and SYDVKM. Trimming took 7 bases from V and 2 from J, leaving 8 bases between them. The CDR3 runs to 12 residues. The CDR3 sequence is CASTKGNYGYTF. Written as DNA, the CDR3 is TGTGCCAGCACTAAGGGAAACTATGGCTACACCTTC.

This sequence joins TRBV30 and TRBJ1-1; possible D gene TRBD1, 6 bases. This CDR3 is 15 amino acids long. Between the trimmed V and J ends, which lost 3 bases and 0 bases, there was a span of 14 bases. Looked up from germline, CDR1 is GTSNPN and CDR2 is SVGIG (reference sequence). As DNA, the CDR3 is TGTGCCTGGAGCGGGGGGCGCAGTATGAACACTGAAGCTTTCTTT. Its protein product is CAWSGGRSMNTEAFF.

This clone appeared a single time. The chain combines TRBV7-6 with TRBJ2-7; D remains ambiguous. Germline V gene sequence: CDR1 SGHVS, CDR2 FNYEAQ. This CDR3 spans 15 amino acids. The V end lost 4 bases, the J end lost 7 bases, and 20 bases lay between the germline ends. CDR3 nucleotide sequence: TGTGCCAGCAGCTCTATGCCGGACGGTCGTCCTGAGCAGTACTTC. It yields the protein CASSSMPDGRPEQYF.

This chain links TRBV27 with TRBJ2-7; TRBD1 or TRBD2 may be the D gene (5 bases each). The CDR3 is 14 amino acids. Deletions cut 8 bases from V and 7 bases from J, with 21 bases between. Germline V gene sequence: CDR1 MNHEY, CDR2 SMNVEV (reference sequence). The CDR3 region has the DNA TGTGCCAGCGGGACGGTAGTGAGCTTCCCGGAGCAGTACTTC. Its translation: CASGTVVSFPEQYF.

V is TRBV5-1 and J is TRBJ2-7; 7 bases agree with TRBD2. Germline V lookup: CDR1 SGHRS, CDR2 YFSETQ. The ends lost 0 bases at V and 1 base at J; junction bases unmatched: 13. The CDR3 consists of 18 residues. The CDR3 loop reads CASSLDPHWAGESYEQYF. The CDR3 coding sequence is TGCGCCAGCAGCTTGGATCCCCATTGGGCGGGAGAATCCTACGAGCAGTACTTC.

The chain carries TRBV13 and TRBJ2-7; the match to TRBD2 covers 9 bases. Germline V lookup: CDR1 PRHDT, CDR2 FYEKMQ (reference sequence). This CDR3 region has 15 residues. The trim removed 5 bases at V and 4 bases at J, leaving 9 bases unmatched. The CDR3 DNA reads TGTGCCAGCAGCGGTGCGGGACTAGCTGGTTACGAGCAGTACTTC. It is translated as CASSGAGLAGYEQYF.

V usage is TRBV6-6 and J usage is TRBJ1-2; maybe TRBD1 (5 bases). Germline CDR1 is MNHNY and CDR2 is SVGAGI (reference sequence). The CDR3 spans 14 residues. V shed 5 bases and J shed 8 bases, with 18 bases lying between them. Here the CDR3 reads CASSGAPGLEGYTF. DNA of the CDR3: TGTGCCAGCAGTGGGGCGCCGGGGTTGGAGGGCTACACCTTC.

The rearrangement joins TRBV25-1 to TRBJ1-1, with unresolved D. This CDR3 spans 16 amino acids. V was clipped by 0 bases and J by 2 bases, with 13 bases between them. Germline V gene sequence: CDR1 MGHDK, CDR2 SYGVNS. The CDR3 here is CASSEYAGRSNTEAFF. For the CDR3, the DNA is TGTGCCAGCAGTGAATACGCGGGGAGGAGTAACACTGAAGCTTTCTTT.

This chain links TRBV7-9 with TRBJ2-7, with TRBD2 as a possible D gene (5 bases). The CDR3 extends over 13 amino acids. Trimming shortened V by 4 bases and J by 7 bases, and 14 bases separated the two germline ends. Germline CDR1 SEHNR, CDR2 FQNEAQ (reference sequence). The CDR3 loop is CASSSGLPGEQYF. The DNA of the CDR3 is TGTGCCAGCAGCTCCGGCCTGCCGGGGGAGCAGTACTTC.

The J gene is TRBJ2-1, the V gene TRBV13, with TRBD2 matching 8 bases. The germline V gene encodes CDR1 PRHDT and CDR2 FYEKMQ (reference sequence). Trimming took 3 bases from V and 0 from J; bases not matched to a gene: 4. The CDR3 runs to 16 residues. The chain's CDR3 is CASSFLSGSSYNEQFF. The CDR3 DNA reads TGTGCCAGCAGCTTTCTGAGCGGGAGCTCCTACAATGAGCAGTTCTTC.

The J gene is TRBJ2-1, the V gene TRBV19; 9 nucleotides line up with TRBD2. CDR1 is LNHDA, CDR2 SQIVND, per germline (reference sequence). CDR3 size: 15 residues. J lost 7 bases, V lost 3 bases, and 7 bases had no gene match. The CDR3 nucleotides read TGTGCCAGTAGTATCGGGCTAGCGGGAACGAATGAGCAGTTCTTC. It codes for CASSIGLAGTNEQFF.

The chain links TRBV7-8 to TRBJ2-6; D ambiguous. Germline V gene sequence: CDR1 SGHVS, CDR2 FQNEAQ. This CDR3 comprises 15 residues. With 3 bases removed from V and 0 bases from J, the gap between germline ends came to 6 bases. CDR3 DNA: TGTGCCAGCAGCTTTTTAGACTCTGGGGCCAACGTCCTGACTTTC. This gives the protein CASSFLDSGANVLTF.

The chain joins TRBV27 to TRBJ1-2; D gene uncertain. V gave up 6 bases and J gave up 4 bases, with 12 bases separating them. The CDR3 spans 13 residues. Germline CDR1 reads MNHEY; CDR2 reads SMNVEV (reference sequence). The CDR3 nucleotides are TGTGCCAGCAGATCTACAGACTCCTATGGCTACACCTTC. Residues: CASRSTDSYGYTF.

With respect to this clone: This CDR3 is also generated by other DNA sequences in the sample. V is TRBV6-5 and J is TRBJ2-1; weak D call: TRBD2 (5 bases). Germline V gene lookup returns CDR1 MNHEY and CDR2 SVGAGI. The CDR3 loop spans 15 amino acids. Trimming took 2 bases from V and 2 from J, leaving 10 bases between them. CDR3 nucleotide sequence: TGTGCCAGCAGTTACGGGAGAATACCCTACAATGAGCAGTTCTTC. Residues: CASSYGRIPYNEQFF.

The chain is built from TRBV7-9 and TRBJ2-3; 8 bases agree with TRBD2. The CDR3 is 16 residues long. Germline V gene lookup returns CDR1 SEHNR and CDR2 FQNEAQ (reference sequence). The ends lost 5 bases at V and 3 bases at J; junction bases unmatched: 10. CDR3 residues: CASSHRAGVRTDTQYF. The CDR3 nucleotides read TGTGCCAGCAGCCATCGAGCGGGAGTACGGACAGATACGCAGTATTTT. Variable domain in full (rest from reference TRBV7-9 and TRBJ2-3): DTGVSQNPRHKITKRGQNVTFRCDPISEHNRLYWYRQTLGQGPEFLTYFQNEAQLEKSRLLSDRFSAERPKGSFSTLEIQRTEQGDSAMYLCASSHRAGVRTDTQYFGPGTRLTVL.

The chain has TRBV10-3 and TRBJ2-5, with D maybe TRBD1 (5 bases). This CDR3 has 14 amino acids. Per germline, CDR1 ENHRY and CDR2 SYGVKD. Trimming took off 2 bases at V and 5 bases at J, with 12 bases between the two ends. The CDR3 nucleotides are TGTGCCATCAGTGAGGGGGCTGGTTTGGAGACCCAGTACTTC. Its translation is CAISEGAGLETQYF.

This chain connects TRBV19 to TRBJ1-2; TRBD1 might be the D (6 bases). This CDR3 region has 16 residues. Germline-derived CDR1 and CDR2 are LNHDA and SQIVND (reference sequence). Between the trimmed V and J ends, which lost 5 bases and 5 bases, there was a span of 21 bases. CDR3: CASSGTGTKRTYGYTF. The CDR3 DNA sequence: TGTGCCAGTAGTGGGACCGGGACAAAGCGGACTTATGGCTACACCTTC.

CDR3 DNA sequence: TGTGCCAGCAAGGTTAGCGGGAGCCCCTACAATGAGCAGTTCTTC. This encodes CASKVSGSPYNEQFF. The V call is TRBV6-5, the J call TRBJ2-1, with 9 bases aligning to TRBD2. Germline CDR1 reads MNHEY; CDR2 reads SVGAGI. The CDR3 length is 15 residues. Trimming took 7 bases from V and 2 from J; bases not matched to a gene: 6.

This chain joins TRBV14 and TRBJ1-2; possible D gene TRBD1, 5 bases. Trimming stripped 0 bases from V and 2 bases from J, with 7 bases between. The CDR3 runs to 14 residues. Germline CDR1 SGHDN, CDR2 FVKESK. CDR3 sequence reads: CASSQDAGNYGYTF. In DNA, the CDR3 is TGTGCCAGCAGCCAAGACGCAGGGAACTATGGCTACACCTTC.

The chain combines TRBV5-1 with TRBJ2-3; TRBD1 agrees at 7 bases. Trimming at V came to 0 bases and at J to 2 bases, leaving 21 bases not matched to a gene. Germline loops: CDR1 SGHRS, CDR2 YFSETQ. The CDR3 contains 21 residues. CDR3 coding DNA: TGCGCCAGCAGCTTGGCCTCGCCCGAAATTACGGACAGGAGAATCACAGATACGCAGTATTTT. It encodes CASSLASPEITDRRITDTQYF.

This clone was seen more than once but under ten times. V is TRBV7-8 and J is TRBJ1-1; D ambiguous. Germline V CDR1 and CDR2: SGHVS, FQNEAQ. Deletions cut 3 bases from V and 1 base from J, with 6 bases between. The CDR3 has 13 amino acids. CDR3 protein: CASSFAANTEAFF. The CDR3 region has the DNA TGTGCCAGCAGCTTCGCAGCGAACACTGAAGCTTTCTTT.

V gene TRBV6-5 combines with J gene TRBJ1-2; 8 bases align to TRBD1. The CDR3 runs 15 residues. Germline assignment: CDR1 MNHEY and CDR2 SVGAGI. The V segment lost 1 base and the J segment 8 bases; nucleotides outside the gene matches: 9. The CDR3 region has the DNA TGTGCCAGCAGTTACTTATCCGGACAGGGAAGCGGCTACACCTTC. It codes for CASSYLSGQGSGYTF.